This TCR beta chain appears in the sequencing data of a study of T cells after posttransplantation cyclophosphamide. Study-wide results and limits: Recipient CMV seropositivity and CMV reactivation strongly tracked TRB clonality.

This clone was counted a few times. The antigen is not known. Libraries were prepared by immunoSEQ multiplex PCR; TCRdb keeps only in-frame clonotypes and omits some of them. The sample includes fewer than 55,000 clones, none of them occurring once. The receptor was isolated from a man aged 40-49 years in good health, CMV-negative, and a related stem cell transplant donor. Input material: PBMCs.

The CDR3 reads CAWSVLGQGTSTNEKLFF. For the CDR3, the DNA is TGTGCCTGGAGTGTACTGGGACAGGGGACTTCAACTAATGAAAAACTGTTTTTT. The chain has TRBV30 and TRBJ1-4, with TRBD1 identical over 10 bases. The CDR3 extends over 18 amino acids. CDR1 and CDR2 (germline): GTSNPN, SVGIG (reference sequence). Trimming removed 0 bases from V and 0 bases from J; junction bases left unmatched: 7.